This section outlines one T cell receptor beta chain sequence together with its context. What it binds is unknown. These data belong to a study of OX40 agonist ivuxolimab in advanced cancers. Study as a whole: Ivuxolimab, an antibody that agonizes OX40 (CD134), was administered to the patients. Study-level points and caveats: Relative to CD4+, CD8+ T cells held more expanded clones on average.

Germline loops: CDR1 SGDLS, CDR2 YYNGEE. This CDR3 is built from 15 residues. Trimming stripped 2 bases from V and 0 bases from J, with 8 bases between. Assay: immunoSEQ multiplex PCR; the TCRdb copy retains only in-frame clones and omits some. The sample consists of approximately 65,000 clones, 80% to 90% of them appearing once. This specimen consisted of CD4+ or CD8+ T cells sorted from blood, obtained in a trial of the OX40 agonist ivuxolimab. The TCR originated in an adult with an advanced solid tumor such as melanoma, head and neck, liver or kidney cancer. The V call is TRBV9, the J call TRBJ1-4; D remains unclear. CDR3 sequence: CASSVVGATNEKLFF. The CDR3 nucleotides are TGTGCCAGCAGCGTTGTGGGTGCAACTAATGAAAAACTGTTTTTT.